The 32 T cell receptor beta chains below all came from one sample that was sequenced in a study of metastatic and nonmetastatic thyroid tumors. Through MiXCR, TCRdb re-clonotyped the PCR reads. Of approximately 38,000 clones listed, roughly 26% are singletons. No patient received treatment before thyroid surgery. Material: blood. The receptors were gathered from a female donor with papillary thyroid cancer or a benign thyroid nodule (not recorded which). Some clones in this sample may be carry-over from other donors' samples.

The rearrangement uses TRBV5-1 and TRBJ2-7, with D possibly matching TRBD2 (7 bases). The CDR3 has 15 residues. V lost 3 bases, J lost 1 base, and 14 bases lay in between. CDR1 is SGHRS and CDR2 is YFSETQ in the germline V gene. In nucleotides, the CDR3 is TGCGCCAGCAGCTCCGGGGGGCGCGTATCCTACGAGCAGTACTTC. It specifies CASSSGGRVSYEQYF.

This clone was counted at least ten times. The CDR3 nucleotides are TGTGCCATCAGTGACGGACTAGCGGGAGAAAACGATGAGCAGTTCTTC. Its protein product is CAISDGLAGENDEQFF. V usage is TRBV10-3 and J usage is TRBJ2-1; TRBD2 agrees at 13 bases. The junction had 7 bases not matched to a gene; V was cut back by 3 bases and J by 8 bases. The CDR3 spans 16 residues. The germline V gene has CDR1 ENHRY and CDR2 SYGVKD.

This clone was seen ten or more times. This chain joins TRBV28 and TRBJ2-7, with 9 positions matching TRBD1. Germline V gene sequence: CDR1 MDHEN, CDR2 SYDVKM. V was pared by 4 bases and J by 6 bases, with 16 bases of the junction left unmatched. This CDR3 region has 17 residues. Here the CDR3 reads CASSSRFGTGRLSEQYF. Written as DNA, the CDR3 is TGTGCCAGCAGTTCTCGATTCGGGACAGGGAGATTGAGCGAGCAGTACTTC. The full variable domain, in which reference TRBV28 and TRBJ2-7 provide the parts outside the CDR3, is DVKVTQSSRYLVKRTGEKVFLECVQDMDHENMFWYRQDPGLGLRLIYFSYDVKMKEKGDIPEGYSVSREKKERFSLILESASTNQTSMYLCASSSRFGTGRLSEQYFGPGTRLTVT.

The rearrangement joins TRBV11-2 to TRBJ1-1; D may be TRBD1 (5 bases). In germline, CDR1 is SGHAT, CDR2 FQNNGV. The CDR3 covers 13 residues. V was pared by 3 bases and J by 6 bases, with 11 bases between. The CDR3 sequence: CASSFIQAAEAFF. The CDR3 nucleotides are TGTGCCAGCAGCTTCATACAGGCCGCTGAAGCTTTCTTT. The full variable domain, its missing parts supplied by reference TRBV11-2 and TRBJ1-1, is EAGVAQSPRYKIIEKRQSVAFWCNPISGHATLYWYQQILGQGPKLLIQFQNNGVVDDSQLPKDRFSAERLKGVDSTLKIQPAKLEDSAVYLCASSFIQAAEAFFGQGTRLTVV.

The table lists this clone with many counts. The J gene is TRBJ2-6, the V gene TRBV5-4, with 7 bases lining up with TRBD2. Unmatched junction bases numbered 3, after V lost 7 bases and J lost 2 bases. CDR1 is SGHNT and CDR2 is YYREEE in the germline V gene (reference sequence). The CDR3 contains 14 residues. The CDR3 nucleotides read TGTGCCAGCCCCGGGAGGCCTGGGGCCAACGTCCTGACTTTC. It translates to CASPGRPGANVLTF. Complete variable domain (other parts from reference TRBV5-4 and TRBJ2-6): ETGVTQSPTHLIKTRGQQVTLRCSSQSGHNTVSWYQQALGQGPQFIFQYYREEENGRGNFPPRFSGLQFPNYSSELNVNALELDDSALYLCASPGRPGANVLTFGAGSRLTVL.

This clone has just a few counts. The V gene is TRBV12-3 or TRBV12-4, the J gene TRBJ1-5, with D hard to call. V was clipped by 6 bases and J by 7 bases, with 19 bases between them. This CDR3 is built from 15 residues. This CDR3 is CASSPGRASGQPQHF. The CDR3 DNA reads TGTGCCAGCAGCCCCGGCCGGGCCTCGGGGCAGCCCCAGCATTTT.

The rearrangement links TRBV11-1 to TRBJ2-7, with a weak D call TRBD1 (6 bases). V was shortened by 4 bases and J by 3 bases, with 19 bases between the two germline ends. Germline V gene data show CDR1 as SGHAT and CDR2 as FQDESV (reference sequence). This CDR3 is 16 amino acids long. CDR3 amino acids: CASSSTETGSFYEQYF. The CDR3 DNA sequence: TGTGCCAGCAGCTCTACAGAGACAGGTAGCTTCTACGAGCAGTACTTC.

The chain carries TRBV27 and TRBJ1-3, with no clear D. This CDR3 contains 13 residues. Germline lookup yields CDR1 MNHEY and CDR2 SMNVEV (reference sequence). V was shortened by 4 bases and J by 0 bases, with 4 bases between the two germline ends. The CDR3 region is CASSSDSGNTIYF. The DNA of the CDR3 is TGTGCCAGCAGTTCGGACTCTGGAAACACCATATATTTT.

V usage is TRBV30 and J usage is TRBJ2-7; either TRBD1 or TRBD2 may supply D (5 bases each). Germline V gene lookup returns CDR1 GTSNPN and CDR2 SVGIG (reference sequence). Trimming shortened V by 1 base and J by 7 bases, and 20 bases separated the two germline ends. CDR3 length: 15 residues. Written as DNA, the CDR3 is TGTGCCTGGAGTGGGCTGGGACCCATCTCGTGGGAGCAGTACTTC. As protein: CAWSGLGPISWEQYF.

This clone was seen ten or more times. A much more abundant neighbour one base away suggests this may be a read error. At the DNA level, this CDR3 is encoded by other sequences in the same sample as well. The chain links TRBV28 to TRBJ2-5, with TRBD1 identical over 7 bases. The CDR3 runs to 13 residues. CDR1 and CDR2 (germline): MDHEN, SYDVKM. CDR3 DNA: TGTGCTAGCAGAGGGACAGTACAAGAGACCCAGTACTTC. Its translation: CASRGTVQETQYF.

In its sample, this clone was seen a few times. The chain combines TRBV20-1 with TRBJ2-3; D possibly corresponds to TRBD2 (5 bases). Germline loops: CDR1 DFQATT, CDR2 SNEGSKA (reference sequence). The CDR3 length is 14 residues. The V and J ends lost 3 bases and 3 bases respectively, with 13 bases between them. CDR3 DNA sequence: TGCAGTGCTAGGGTGACTATATCGACAGATACGCAGTATTTT. Translation: CSARVTISTDTQYF.

This chain joins TRBV11-3 and TRBJ2-7, with 12 bases matching TRBD2. The CDR3 is 14 residues long. Per germline, CDR1 SGHNT and CDR2 YENEEA. After removal of 5 bases from V and 6 bases from J, the junction contained 5 bases not matched to a gene. The CDR3 is CASSRLAGESEQYF. As DNA, the CDR3 is TGTGCCAGCAGCCGACTAGCGGGAGAGAGCGAGCAGTACTTC.

The table lists this clone with many counts. V is TRBV7-3 and J is TRBJ2-1; D gene unclear. CDR1 SGHTA and CDR2 FQGTGA come from the germline V gene. The CDR3 contains 14 residues. Trimming removed 5 bases at V and 8 bases at J, with 16 bases between. The CDR3 protein is CASSVSPRSDEQFF. CDR3 coding DNA: TGTGCCAGCAGCGTTAGCCCGAGGAGCGATGAGCAGTTCTTC.

The chain is built from TRBV6-2 or TRBV6-3 and TRBJ2-7; TRBD1 agrees at 7 bases. V lost 6 bases to trimming and J lost 4 bases; unmatched junction nucleotides: 9. Germline CDR1 MNHEY, CDR2 SVGEGT. The CDR3 runs to 14 residues. CDR3 residues: CASSRDRHSYEQYF. The CDR3 bases are TGTGCCAGCAGCCGGGACAGACACTCTTACGAGCAGTACTTC.

J is TRBJ1-2 and V is TRBV5-1, with D maybe TRBD1 (5 bases). Germline V gives CDR1 SGHRS, CDR2 YFSETQ. V lost 1 base to trimming and J lost 6 bases, with 10 bases between them. The length of the CDR3 is 13 residues. The CDR3 nucleotides read TGCGCCAGCAGCTTGCCCGGGACGGATGGCTACACCTTC. This encodes CASSLPGTDGYTF.

This clone was found many times. The sample contains more than one DNA sequence encoding this CDR3. This chain connects TRBV6-1 to TRBJ2-7, with 8 bases lining up with TRBD1. The CDR3 covers 14 residues. The germline V gene encodes CDR1 MNHNS and CDR2 SASEGT. Trimming at V came to 10 bases and at J to 0 bases, leaving 8 bases not matched to a gene. This chain's CDR3 is CAIFPGQDSYEQYF. CDR3 DNA sequence: TGTGCCATTTTCCCGGGACAGGACTCCTACGAGCAGTACTTC.

The CDR3 sequence is CASSLDASTDTQYF. CDR3 DNA sequence: TGTGCCAGCAGCTTAGACGCCAGCACAGATACGCAGTATTTT. The chain couples TRBV7-2 to TRBJ2-3; D gene uncertain. The CDR3 is 14 residues long. V was cut by 1 base and J by 0 bases, with 5 bases left in between. Germline lookup yields CDR1 SGHTA and CDR2 FQGNSA.

About this clone: A junction boundary mismatches the germline segment, possibly from a read error. J is TRBJ2-2 and V is TRBV11-2, with D possibly being TRBD2 (5 bases). The CDR3 covers 16 residues. Germline values: CDR1 SGHAT, CDR2 FQNNGV. The CDR3 sequence is CASSLSEVTNTGDLFF. The CDR3 coding sequence is TGTGCCAGCAGCCTGTCTGAGGTAACGAACACCGGGGATCTGTTTTTT.

This rearrangement joins TRBV9 to TRBJ2-5; 7 bases line up with TRBD2. J lost 1 base, V lost 0 bases, and 3 bases had no gene match. Per the germline V gene, CDR1 is SGDLS and CDR2 is YYNGEE. The CDR3 has 15 amino acids. The CDR3 here is CASSVEWGGQETQYF. The DNA of the CDR3 is TGTGCCAGCAGCGTAGAATGGGGGGGCCAAGAGACCCAGTACTTC. The entire variable domain, with the rest obtained from reference TRBV9 and TRBJ2-5, is as follows: DSGVTQTPKHLITATGQRVTLRCSPRSGDLSVYWYQQSLDQGLQFLIQYYNGEERAKGNILERFSAQQFPDLHSELNLSSLELGDSALYFCASSVEWGGQETQYFGPGTRLLVL.

This clone was detected many times. This chain joins TRBV5-1 and TRBJ2-3, with a possible D match to TRBD2 (6 bases). This CDR3 contains 15 residues. The ends were cut back, 0 bases at V and 3 bases at J, with 11 bases in the middle. Per the germline V gene, CDR1 is SGHRS and CDR2 is YFSETQ. This CDR3 is CASSLALAKTDTQYF. Written as DNA, the CDR3 is TGCGCCAGCAGCTTGGCTCTAGCGAAAACAGATACGCAGTATTTT.

This clone was detected many times. The rearrangement links TRBV20-1 to TRBJ2-1; 7 positions agree with TRBD2. V lost 5 bases to trimming and J lost 9 bases; unmatched junction nucleotides: 7. The CDR3 extends over 12 amino acids. The germline gives CDR1 DFQATT, CDR2 SNEGSKA (reference sequence). Here the CDR3 reads CSAPASGGEQFF. The CDR3, as DNA: TGCAGTGCTCCTGCTAGCGGTGGTGAGCAGTTCTTC.

This clone was seen at least ten times. Other nucleotide sequences from this sample produce the same CDR3. V and J are TRBV5-1 and TRBJ1-1; D possibly corresponds to TRBD1 (5 bases). The germline CDR1 and CDR2 sequences are SGHRS and YFSETQ. Trimming shortened V by 0 bases and J by 5 bases, and 11 bases separated the two germline ends. The CDR3 length is 14 residues. The chain's CDR3 is CASSLAGGGTEAFF. Written as DNA, the CDR3 is TGCGCCAGCAGCTTGGCCGGGGGGGGAACTGAAGCTTTCTTT. The full variable domain, completed using reference TRBV5-1 and TRBJ1-1, is KAGVTQTPRYLIKTRGQQVTLSCSPISGHRSVSWYQQTPGQGLQFLFEYFSETQRNKGNFPGRFSGRQFSNSRSEMNVSTLELGDSALYLCASSLAGGGTEAFFGQGTRLTVV.

This clone is medium-sized. The chain combines TRBV6-2 or TRBV6-3 with TRBJ1-2; TRBD1 matches at 7 bases. Looked up from germline, CDR1 is MNHEY and CDR2 is SVGEGT. V trimming: 6 bases; J trimming: 4 bases; junction bases outside the gene matches: 5. The CDR3 has 13 amino acids. CDR3 in amino acids: CASRGTAIYGYTF. Here the CDR3 DNA reads TGTGCCAGCAGGGGGACAGCGATCTATGGCTACACCTTC.

A few counts support this clone. This chain connects TRBV6-5 to TRBJ2-3; possibly TRBD2 for D (6 bases). Trimming left V 2 bases short and J 6 bases short, with 21 bases between. CDR3 length equals 17 residues. CDR1 and CDR2 (germline): MNHEY, SVGAGI. The CDR3 spells CASSYTLAVGSVDTQYF. In DNA form, the CDR3 reads TGTGCCAGCAGTTACACCTTAGCAGTCGGGAGCGTGGATACGCAGTATTTT.

The chain couples TRBV3-1 to TRBJ1-4; 8 nucleotides agree with TRBD1. Losses at the gene ends were 4 bases for V and 7 bases for J; bases not matched to a gene: 5. This CDR3 spans 14 amino acids. Per germline, CDR1 LGHDT and CDR2 YNNKEL (reference sequence). The CDR3 DNA reads TGTGCCAGCAGCCTTGGGACAGGTGTTGAAAAACTGTTTTTT. Translating gives CASSLGTGVEKLFF. Full variable domain (missing parts from reference TRBV3-1 and TRBJ1-4): DTAVSQTPKYLVTQMGNDKSIKCEQNLGHDTMYWYKQDSKKFLKIMFSYNNKELIINETVPNRFSPKSPDKAHLNLHINSLELGDSAVYFCASSLGTGVEKLFFGSGTQLSVL.

This clone was seen at least ten times. This chain uses TRBV2 with TRBJ2-2; 8 bases map to TRBD2. The CDR3 has 15 residues. Germline V gene lookup returns CDR1 SNHLY and CDR2 FYNNEI. The V segment lost 5 bases and the J segment 5 bases; nucleotides outside the gene matches: 7. The CDR3 DNA is TGTGCCAGCAGTTTGACTAGCGCGAGAACCGGGGAGCTGTTTTTT. The encoded protein is CASSLTSARTGELFF.

The V and J genes are TRBV24-1 and TRBJ1-2, with unresolved D. Germline V gene sequence: CDR1 KGHDR, CDR2 SFDVKD. Trimming pared 4 bases from V and 7 bases from J, leaving 12 bases between. CDR3 length equals 13 residues. The CDR3 loop reads CATSDRWRVGYTF. CDR3 coding DNA: TGTGCCACCAGTGACAGGTGGCGCGTTGGCTACACCTTC.

Many counts were recorded for this clone. The J gene is TRBJ2-1, the V gene TRBV20-1; D call uncertain. CDR1 DFQATT and CDR2 SNEGSKA come from the germline V gene (reference sequence). V shed 3 bases and J shed 3 bases, with 12 bases lying between them. This CDR3 has 14 residues. The CDR3 protein is CSASPVMVYNEQFF. The CDR3 DNA reads TGCAGTGCTAGTCCGGTCATGGTCTACAATGAGCAGTTCTTC.

The chain uses TRBV14 and TRBJ2-7; no clear D. The V end lost 3 bases, the J end lost 4 bases, and 7 bases lay between the germline ends. In germline, CDR1 is SGHDN, CDR2 FVKESK. This CDR3 spans 12 amino acids. The CDR3 nucleotides are TGTGCCAGCAGCCATTCCCGGTACGAGCAGTACTTC. This gives the protein CASSHSRYEQYF.

This chain connects TRBV18 to TRBJ1-1, with D unresolved. CDR1 is KGHSH, CDR2 LQKENI, per germline. The CDR3 length is 13 residues. V was clipped by 0 bases and J by 7 bases, with 9 bases between them. The CDR3 DNA reads as TGTGCCAGCTCACCACCTTGGGGAGGTGAAGCTTTCTTT. This gives the protein CASSPPWGGEAFF.

The chain joins TRBV11-2 to TRBJ2-1; a weak D match, TRBD1 (6 bases). V dropped 2 bases and J dropped 6 bases, with 20 bases sitting between them. This CDR3 is built from 17 residues. The germline V gene encodes CDR1 SGHAT and CDR2 FQNNGV. CDR3 protein: CASSLHHTGTFTNEQFF. The CDR3 nucleotides are TGTGCCAGCAGCTTACATCATACAGGGACCTTCACCAATGAGCAGTTCTTC.

This clone has at least ten counts. This chain connects TRBV20-1 to TRBJ2-3, with 14 bases aligning to TRBD2. V was clipped by 3 bases and J by 7 bases; unmatched bases: 9. CDR1 is DFQATT and CDR2 is SNEGSKA in the germline V gene (reference sequence). This CDR3 is 16 amino acids long. The CDR3 coding sequence is TGCAGTGCTAGGTTAGGCGGGACTAGCGGGGGTCATACGCAGTATTTT. Translated, it gives CSARLGGTSGGHTQYF.